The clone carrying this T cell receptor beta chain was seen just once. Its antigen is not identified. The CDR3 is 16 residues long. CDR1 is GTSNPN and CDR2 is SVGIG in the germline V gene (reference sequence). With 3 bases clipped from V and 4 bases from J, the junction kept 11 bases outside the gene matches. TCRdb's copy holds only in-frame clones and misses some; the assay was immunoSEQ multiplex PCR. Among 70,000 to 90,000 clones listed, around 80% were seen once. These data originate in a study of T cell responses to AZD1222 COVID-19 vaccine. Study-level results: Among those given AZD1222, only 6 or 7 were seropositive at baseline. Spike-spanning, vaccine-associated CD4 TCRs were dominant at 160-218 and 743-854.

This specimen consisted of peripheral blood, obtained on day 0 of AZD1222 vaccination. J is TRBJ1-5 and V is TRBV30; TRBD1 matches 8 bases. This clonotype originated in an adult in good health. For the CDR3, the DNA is TGTGCCTGGAGCTACAGGGGGAGGGGTTTGAATCAGCCCCAGCATTTT. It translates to CAWSYRGRGLNQPQHF.